The rows below give T cell receptor beta chains drawn from one sample of a study of control samples from healthy donors and cancer patients. TCRdb's copy holds only in-frame clones and misses some; the assay was immunoSEQ multiplex PCR. This table holds 84,000 or so clones, 91% found once. Sequenced: blood. The receptors here all came from a man in his forties or fifties in good health. The CDR3 runs from the conserved cysteine through the conserved F or W. The D gene is left open where the match is weak. Not every row has a clone size; where given, it reads once, few, many or a size class.

NA	once	15	TRBV19	TRBJ1-5	CASTPRGGSNQPQHF	TGTGCCAGTACCCCTAGGGGGGGTAGCAATCAGCCCCAGCATTTT
TRBD2	NA	15	TRBV20-1	TRBJ2-3	CSASWGRGGTDTQYF	TGCAGTGCTAGTTGGGGGCGGGGGGGCACAGATACGCAGTATTTT
TRBD1	NA	16	TRBV19	TRBJ1-5	CASDRQGAGVGQPQHF	TGTGCCAGTGACCGACAGGGGGCAGGGGTTGGGCAGCCCCAGCATTTT
NA	NA	14	TRBV21-1	TRBJ1-1	CASSSQRLNTEAFF	TGTGCCAGCAGCTCTCAGCGGTTGAACACTGAAGCTTTCTTT
NA	NA	13	TRBV6-5	TRBJ1-1	CASSPQGGTEAFF	TGTGCCAGCAGTCCCCAAGGGGGTACTGAAGCTTTCTTT
NA	once	13	TRBV7-2	TRBJ2-1	CASSLQGRNEQFF	TGTGCCAGCAGCTTACAGGGGAGGAATGAGCAGTTCTTC
NA	NA	14	TRBV19	TRBJ2-5	CASSIVSNQETQYF	TGTGCCAGTAGTATTGTGTCAAACCAAGAGACCCAGTACTTC
TRBD1	NA	18	TRBV19	TRBJ2-5	CASSIPKQGVNSQETQYF	TGTGCCAGTAGTATACCAAAACAGGGGGTAAACTCTCAAGAGACCCAGTACTTC
TRBD1	NA	15	TRBV2	TRBJ2-5	CASSDRTGVQETQYF	TGTGCCAGCAGTGACAGGACAGGGGTTCAAGAGACCCAGTACTTC
NA	NA	14	TRBV7-2	TRBJ1-6	CASSLGGPTAPLHF	TGTGCCAGCAGCTTAGGCGGACCGACCGCACCCCTCCACTTT
NA	NA	14	TRBV9	TRBJ2-3	CASSTRPGEDTQYF	TGTGCCAGCAGCACAAGGCCAGGGGAAGATACGCAGTATTTT
TRBD1	NA	19	TRBV19	TRBJ2-7	CASSIRPFSGTGAVNEQYF	TGTGCCAGTAGTATAAGGCCTTTTTCCGGGACAGGGGCCGTCAACGAGCAGTACTTC
NA	NA	14	TRBV5-1	TRBJ2-5	CASRRDEGRETQYF	TGCGCCAGCAGGAGGGACGAGGGTCGAGAGACCCAGTACTTC
NA	NA	15	TRBV12-5	TRBJ1-3	CASGSRDGSGGTIYF	TGTGCTAGTGGTTCGCGTGACGGCTCCGGGGGCACCATATATTTT
NA	NA	12	TRBV7-2	TRBJ2-5	CASSLTTKTQYF	TGTGCCAGCAGCCTTACTACGAAGACCCAGTACTTC